These 4 T cell receptor beta chains share one sample of origin, sequenced in a study of T cells in Graves' hyperthyroidism and ophthalmopathy. TCR beta CDR3 regions were amplified from RNA transcripts. Using the HTBI primer set, a first-round RT-PCR was run on the TCR CDR3. A single record per CDR3 protein comes from TCRdb applying MiXCR to the multiplex PCR reads. This sample has fewer than 750,000 distinct CDR3 sequences, with approximately 15% found just once. Sequenced material: blood. These receptors originate from a woman aged 40 to 50 with Graves' ophthalmopathy.

This clonotype came up many times. The rearrangement links TRBV20-1 to TRBJ2-7; D is unclear. Per the germline V gene, CDR1 is DFQATT and CDR2 is SNEGSKA (reference sequence). With 1 base removed from V and 3 bases from J, the gap between germline ends came to 13 bases. The CDR3 has 14 residues. CDR3 sequence (DNA): TGCAGTGCTAGAGTCGGGCATTTGGGCTACGAGCAGTACTTC. Translated: CSARVGHLGYEQYF.

This clonotype was seen more than once but under ten times. This clone may be a read error of a much larger clone one base away. Because it lacks the conserved phenylalanine or tryptophan at the end, this CDR3 is likely a read error. The V gene is TRBV7-9, the J gene TRBJ1-1; maybe TRBD1 (5 bases). Looked up from germline, CDR1 is SEHNR and CDR2 is FQNEAQ (reference sequence). The CDR3 totals 14 residues. Between the trimmed V and J ends, which lost 5 bases and 0 bases, there was a span of 10 bases. The CDR3 DNA follows: TGTGCCAGCAGCAGGGGACCGATGAACACTGAAGCTTTCCTT. Translating it yields CASSRGPMNTEAFL.

This clonotype turned up a few times. The V gene is TRBV11-3, the J gene TRBJ1-2; D ambiguous. CDR1 is SGHNT, CDR2 YENEEA, per germline. The CDR3 totals 16 residues. Deletions cut 1 base from V and 0 bases from J, with 12 bases between. The CDR3 reads CASSLVFQTTNYGYTF. In DNA form, the CDR3 reads TGTGCCAGCAGCTTAGTTTTCCAGACTACTAACTATGGCTACACCTTC.

At least ten counts were recorded for this clonotype. In DNA form, the CDR3 reads TGTGCCAGCAGCCCCGAGGTGGCAGGGTTAGCCAAAAACATTCAGTACTTC. Its protein product is CASSPEVAGLAKNIQYF. This sequence joins TRBV12-3 or TRBV12-4 and TRBJ2-4; a possible D gene is TRBD1 (5 bases). V was shortened by 6 bases and J by 0 bases, with 18 bases between the two germline ends. The CDR3 is 17 amino acids.